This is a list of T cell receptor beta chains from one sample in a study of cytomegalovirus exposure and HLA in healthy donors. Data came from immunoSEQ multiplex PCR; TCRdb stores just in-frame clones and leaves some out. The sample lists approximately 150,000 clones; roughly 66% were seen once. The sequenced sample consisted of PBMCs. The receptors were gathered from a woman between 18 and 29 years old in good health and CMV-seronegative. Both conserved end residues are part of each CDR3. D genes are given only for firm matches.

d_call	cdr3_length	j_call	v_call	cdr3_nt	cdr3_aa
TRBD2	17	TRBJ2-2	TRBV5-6	TGTGCCAGCAGCTTGTTTACTAGCGGGAGTGGTACCGGGGAGCTGTTTTTT	CASSLFTSGSGTGELFF
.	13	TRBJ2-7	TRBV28	TGTGCCAGCCAATTTTACAGCCTCTACGAGCAGTACTTC	CASQFYSLYEQYF
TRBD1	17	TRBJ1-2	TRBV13	TGTGCCAGCAACTCCCCGTCTCACAGGGGCAAGAACTATGGCTACACCTTC	CASNSPSHRGKNYGYTF
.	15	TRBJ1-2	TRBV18	TGTGCCAGCACCCGAGGAGTCTCAGGGGACCCCGGCTACACCTTC	CASTRGVSGDPGYTF
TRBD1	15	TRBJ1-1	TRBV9	TGTGCCAGCAGCCCAAAGGGACAGGGAAACACTGAAGCTTTCTTT	CASSPKGQGNTEAFF
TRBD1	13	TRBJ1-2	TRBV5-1	TGCGCCAGCAGCGAACAGGGGGGGAATGGCTACACCTTC	CASSEQGGNGYTF
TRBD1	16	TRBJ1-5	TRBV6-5	TGTGCCAGCAGTTACCCGACAGGGCCCCTTCGCGGGCCCCAGCATTTT	CASSYPTGPLRGPQHF
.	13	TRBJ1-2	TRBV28	TGTGCCAGCACCTTACGGGGTTTTTATGGCTACACCTTC	CASTLRGFYGYTF
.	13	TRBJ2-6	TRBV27	TGTGCCAGCAGTTTCTTTGGGGCCAACGTCCTGACTTTC	CASSFFGANVLTF
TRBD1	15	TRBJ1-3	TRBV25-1	TGTGCCAGCAGTGACAGAACAGGGGCTGGAAACACCATATATTTT	CASSDRTGAGNTIYF
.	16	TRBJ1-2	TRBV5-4	TGTGCCAGCAGCTCGGGAACCCAGAGGGGGAACTATGGCTACACCTTC	CASSSGTQRGNYGYTF
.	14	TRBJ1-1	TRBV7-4	TGTGCCAGCAGCTTAGAACCAGGCATCACTGAAGCTTTCTTT	CASSLEPGITEAFF